A single sample gave rise to the 7 T cell receptor beta chains below, sequenced in a study of blood T cell repertoires in COVID-19. The assay was immunoSEQ multiplex PCR, and TCRdb's table has in-frame clones only and misses some. This sample has under 250,000 clones, with approximately 87% found just once. The sequenced sample consisted of peripheral blood. The receptors originated from a woman in her seventies with active or convalescent COVID-19.

The chain couples TRBV6-5 to TRBJ1-5; D unclear. Germline CDR1 is MNHEY and CDR2 is SVGAGI. The CDR3 spans 15 residues. V was cut by 0 bases and J by 1 base, with 7 bases left in between. The CDR3 DNA is TGTGCCAGCAGTTACTCAGTTAGCAGCAATCAGCCCCAGCATTTT. Protein: CASSYSVSSNQPQHF.

The V gene is TRBV3-1 (or the pseudogene TRBV3-2), the J gene TRBJ2-7, with 10 bases fitting TRBD2. The V gene's germline CDR1 is LGHDT and CDR2 YNNKEL (reference sequence). V trimming: 5 bases; J trimming: 7 bases; junction bases outside the gene matches: 5. The CDR3 is made up of 13 amino acids. CDR3 loop: CASSSLAGDEQYF. The CDR3 DNA sequence: TGTGCCAGCAGCTCCCTAGCGGGGGATGAGCAGTACTTC.

The chain joins TRBV24-1 to TRBJ2-2; 13 bases map to TRBD2. The germline V gene encodes CDR1 KGHDR and CDR2 SFDVKD. The CDR3 spans 14 residues. J lost 5 bases, V lost 7 bases, and 0 bases had no gene match. The CDR3 region is CATRGLAGTGELFF. CDR3 sequence (DNA): TGTGCCACCAGGGGACTAGCGGGAACCGGGGAGCTGTTTTTT.

The chain employs TRBV4-2 and TRBJ2-1; 9 nucleotides align to TRBD2. The V gene's germline CDR1 is LGHNA and CDR2 YNFKEQ. The V segment lost 3 bases and the J segment 10 bases; nucleotides outside the gene matches: 7. CDR3 length: 14 residues. CDR3 bases: TGTGCCAGCAGCCAGGGCGGGAGGGCCAACGAGCAGTTCTTC. Its translation: CASSQGGRANEQFF.

The chain carries TRBV7-9 and TRBJ2-3; tentatively, D is TRBD1 (5 bases). Trimming removed 5 bases at V and 2 bases at J, with 14 bases between. The CDR3 runs to 15 residues. Germline loops: CDR1 SEHNR, CDR2 FQNEAQ (reference sequence). The CDR3 DNA sequence: TGTGCCAGCAGCCAGGGTGCACAGGTCACAGATACGCAGTATTTT. Translated: CASSQGAQVTDTQYF.

V gene TRBV2 combines with J gene TRBJ2-5; possibly TRBD1 for D (6 bases). Germline V CDR1 and CDR2: SNHLY, FYNNEI. The V gene lost 3 bases and the J gene lost 5 bases, with 13 bases spanning the gap. The length of the CDR3 is 14 residues. CDR3 residues: CASSEQGSGETQYF. For the CDR3, the DNA is TGTGCCAGCAGTGAGCAGGGGTCGGGGGAGACCCAGTACTTC.

The genes are TRBV5-8 and TRBJ2-5; 9 bases align to TRBD1. The germline V gene has CDR1 SGHTS and CDR2 YDEGEE. V lost 3 bases, J lost 3 bases, and 0 bases stayed unmatched. This CDR3 is 13 amino acids long. CDR3 residues: CASSWTGEETQYF. The CDR3 DNA reads as TGTGCCAGCAGCTGGACAGGGGAAGAGACCCAGTACTTC. The entire variable domain, with the rest obtained from reference TRBV5-8 and TRBJ2-5, is as follows: EAGVTQSPTHLIKTRGQQATLRCSPISGHTSVYWYQQALGLGLQFLLWYDEGEERNRGNFPPRFSGRQFPNYSSELNVNALELEDSALYLCASSWTGEETQYFGPGTRLLVL.